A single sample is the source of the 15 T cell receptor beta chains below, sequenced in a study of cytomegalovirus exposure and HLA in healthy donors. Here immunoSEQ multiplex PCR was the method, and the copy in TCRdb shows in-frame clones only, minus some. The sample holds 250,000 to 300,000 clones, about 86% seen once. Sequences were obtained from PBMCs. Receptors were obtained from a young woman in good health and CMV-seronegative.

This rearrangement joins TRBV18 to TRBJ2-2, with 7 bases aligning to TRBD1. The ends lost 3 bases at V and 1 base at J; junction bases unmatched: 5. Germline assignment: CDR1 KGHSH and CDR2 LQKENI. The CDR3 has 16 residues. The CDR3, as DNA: TGTGCCAGCTCACCTGGACAGGAGGTGAACACCGGGGAGCTGTTTTTT. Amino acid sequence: CASSPGQEVNTGELFF.

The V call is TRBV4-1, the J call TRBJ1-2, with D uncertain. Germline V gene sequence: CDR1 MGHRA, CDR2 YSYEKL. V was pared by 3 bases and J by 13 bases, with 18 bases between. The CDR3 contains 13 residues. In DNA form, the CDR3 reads TGCGCCAGCAGCCACCTAGGTACTCCTTCGGGCACCTTC. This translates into CASSHLGTPSGTF.

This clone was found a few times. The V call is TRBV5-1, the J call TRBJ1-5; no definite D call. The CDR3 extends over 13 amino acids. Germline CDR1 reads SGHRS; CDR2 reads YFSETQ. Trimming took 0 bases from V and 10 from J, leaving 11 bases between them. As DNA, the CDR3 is TGCGCCAGCAGCTTGGACGGCCCAGGTCCCCAGCATTTT. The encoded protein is CASSLDGPGPQHF.

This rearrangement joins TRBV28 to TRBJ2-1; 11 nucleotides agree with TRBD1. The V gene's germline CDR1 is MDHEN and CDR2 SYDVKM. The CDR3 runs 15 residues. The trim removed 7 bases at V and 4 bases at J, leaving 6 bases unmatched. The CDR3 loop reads CASNPGTGGYNEQFF. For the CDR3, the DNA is TGTGCCAGCAATCCAGGGACAGGGGGATACAATGAGCAGTTCTTC.

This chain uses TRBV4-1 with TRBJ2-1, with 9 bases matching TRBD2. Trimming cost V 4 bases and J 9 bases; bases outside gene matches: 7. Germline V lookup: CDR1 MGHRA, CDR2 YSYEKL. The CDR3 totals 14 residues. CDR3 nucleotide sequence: TGCGCCAGCAGCCCGGGACTAGCTGGGACTGAGCAGTTCTTC. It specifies CASSPGLAGTEQFF.

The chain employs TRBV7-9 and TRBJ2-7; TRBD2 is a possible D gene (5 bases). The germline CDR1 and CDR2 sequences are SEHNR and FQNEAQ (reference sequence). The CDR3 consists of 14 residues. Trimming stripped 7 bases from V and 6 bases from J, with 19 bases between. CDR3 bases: TGTGCCAGCACCAAGGAGGCTAGCCCCGGCGAGCAGTACTTC. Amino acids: CASTKEASPGEQYF.

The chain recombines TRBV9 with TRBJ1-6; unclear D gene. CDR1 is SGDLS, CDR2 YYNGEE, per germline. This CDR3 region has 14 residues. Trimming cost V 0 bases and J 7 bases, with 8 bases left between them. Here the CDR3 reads CASSVGVGNSPLHF. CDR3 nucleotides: TGTGCCAGCAGCGTAGGTGTCGGGAATTCACCCCTCCACTTT.

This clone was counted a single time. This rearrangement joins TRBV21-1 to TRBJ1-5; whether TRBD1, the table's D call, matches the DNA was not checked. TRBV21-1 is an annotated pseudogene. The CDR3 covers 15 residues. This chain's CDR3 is CASSKRQGALQPQHF. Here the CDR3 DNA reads TGTGCCAGCAGCAAGAGACAGGGGGCCCTTCAGCCCCAGCATTTT.

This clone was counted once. DNA of the CDR3: TGTGCCAGCGGAGCCAGCACAGATACGCAGTATTTT. Encoded protein: CASGASTDTQYF. The genes are TRBV7-2 and TRBJ2-3; no firm D call. Germline CDR1 is SGHTA and CDR2 is FQGNSA. The CDR3 length is 12 residues. The germline V and J ends were trimmed by 8 bases and 0 bases, with 6 bases remaining between them.

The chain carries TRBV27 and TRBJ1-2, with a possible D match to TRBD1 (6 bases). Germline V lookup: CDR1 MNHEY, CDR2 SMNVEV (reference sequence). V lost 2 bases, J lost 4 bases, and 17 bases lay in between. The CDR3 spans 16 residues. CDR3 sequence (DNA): TGTGCCAGCAGTTTAGGGATCGAACAGGGCTCCTATGGCTACACCTTC. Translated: CASSLGIEQGSYGYTF.

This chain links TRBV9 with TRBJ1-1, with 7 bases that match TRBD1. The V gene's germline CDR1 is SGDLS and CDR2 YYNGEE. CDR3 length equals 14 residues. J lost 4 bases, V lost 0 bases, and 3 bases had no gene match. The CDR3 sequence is CASSVETGPTEAFF. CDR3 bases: TGTGCCAGCAGCGTAGAGACAGGGCCCACTGAAGCTTTCTTT.

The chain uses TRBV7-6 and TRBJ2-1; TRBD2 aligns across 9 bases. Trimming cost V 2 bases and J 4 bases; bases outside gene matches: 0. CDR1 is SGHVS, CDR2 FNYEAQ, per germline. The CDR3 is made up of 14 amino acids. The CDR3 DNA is TGTGCCAGCAGCTTAAGCGGGGGGTACAATGAGCAGTTCTTC. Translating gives CASSLSGGYNEQFF.

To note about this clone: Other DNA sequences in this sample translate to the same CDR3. The CDR3 loop is CASSLAGGTDTQYF. The CDR3 DNA follows: TGTGCCAGCAGCTTAGCGGGAGGCACAGATACGCAGTATTTT. The chain combines TRBV7-2 with TRBJ2-3, with D tentatively TRBD2 (5 bases). Germline V gene lookup returns CDR1 SGHTA and CDR2 FQGNSA. This CDR3 contains 14 residues. Deletions cut 0 bases from V and 1 base from J, with 5 bases between.

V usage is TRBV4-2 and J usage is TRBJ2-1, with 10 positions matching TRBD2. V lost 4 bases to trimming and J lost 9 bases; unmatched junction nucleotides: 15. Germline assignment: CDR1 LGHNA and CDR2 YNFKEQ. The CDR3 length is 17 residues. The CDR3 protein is CASSPALSGGASSEQFF. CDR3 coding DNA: TGTGCCAGCAGCCCCGCCTTGAGCGGGGGGGCCTCGAGTGAGCAGTTCTTC.

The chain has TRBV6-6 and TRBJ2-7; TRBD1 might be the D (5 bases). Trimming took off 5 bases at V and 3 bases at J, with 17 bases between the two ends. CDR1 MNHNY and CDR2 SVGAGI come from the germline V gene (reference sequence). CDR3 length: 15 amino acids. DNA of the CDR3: TGTGCCAGCAGTCGCCCCCAGGGATCGCGCTACGAGCAGTACTTC. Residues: CASSRPQGSRYEQYF.